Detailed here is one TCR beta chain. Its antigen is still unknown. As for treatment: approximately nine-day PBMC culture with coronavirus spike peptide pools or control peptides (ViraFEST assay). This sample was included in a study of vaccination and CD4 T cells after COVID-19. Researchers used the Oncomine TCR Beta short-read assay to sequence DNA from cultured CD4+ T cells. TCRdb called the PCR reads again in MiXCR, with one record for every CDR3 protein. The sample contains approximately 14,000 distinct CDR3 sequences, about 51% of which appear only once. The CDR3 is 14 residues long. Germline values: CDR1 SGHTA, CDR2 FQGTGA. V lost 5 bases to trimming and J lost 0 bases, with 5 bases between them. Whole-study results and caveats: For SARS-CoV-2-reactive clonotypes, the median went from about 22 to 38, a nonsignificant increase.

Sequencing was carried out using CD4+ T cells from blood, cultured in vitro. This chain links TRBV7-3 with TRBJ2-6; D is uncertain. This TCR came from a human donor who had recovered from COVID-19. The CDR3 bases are TGTGCCAGCAGCGGTAGCTCTGGGGCCAACGTCCTGACTTTC. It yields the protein CASSGSSGANVLTF.